This T cell receptor beta chain was sequenced during a study of blood T cell repertoires in COVID-19. Looking at the study overall: Whether acute or convalescent, the COVID-19 samples came from the United States, Italy and Spain. T cells, B-cell-depleted T cells, or PBMCs provided the cDNA or gDNA that served as material.

TCRdb's copy holds only in-frame clones and misses some; the assay was immunoSEQ multiplex PCR. The table has around 100,000 clones, roughly 80% seen once; the top ten hold 3.3%. The CDR3 loop spans 15 amino acids. Looked up from germline, CDR1 is MNHNY and CDR2 is SVGAGI (reference sequence). V was trimmed by 0 bases and J by 7 bases, leaving 12 bases between them. The clonotype originates from an elderly woman with active or convalescent COVID-19. The chain links TRBV6-6 to TRBJ1-4; D not resolved. Material: peripheral blood. This chain's CDR3 is CASSYSIWQREKLFF. The CDR3 bases are TGTGCCAGCAGTTACTCGATTTGGCAGCGTGAAAAACTGTTTTTT.